These T cell receptor beta chains were read from a single sample in a study of T cells in Graves' hyperthyroidism and ophthalmopathy. One entry per CDR3 protein, called by TCRdb with MiXCR from the multiplex PCR reads. Of approximately 360,000 distinct CDR3 sequences listed, around 25% were seen once; the top ten hold over 70%. What was sequenced was blood. Receptors originate from a man between 45 and 60 years old with Graves' hyperthyroidism. Both conserved end residues are part of each CDR3. Fields, in order: CDR3 protein, CDR3 DNA, clone size, D gene, V gene, J gene. The D gene is left open where the match is weak. Only some rows state a clone size, as once, few, many or a class for expanded clones.

cdr3_aa: CSAPDYNEQFF
cdr3_nt: TGCAGTGCCCCAGATTACAATGAGCAGTTCTTC
clone_size: NA
d_call: NA
v_call: TRBV20-1
j_call: TRBJ2-1

cdr3_aa: CASSTRDRKSTDTQYF
cdr3_nt: TGTGCCAGCAGCACGAGGGACAGAAAGAGCACAGATACGCAGTATTTT
clone_size: NA
d_call: TRBD1
v_call: TRBV13
j_call: TRBJ2-3

cdr3_aa: CASSSPGQDEKLFF
cdr3_nt: TGTGCCAGTAGTTCTCCGGGACAGGACGAAAAACTGTTTTTT
clone_size: many
d_call: TRBD1
v_call: TRBV19
j_call: TRBJ1-4

cdr3_aa: CASSQVGRLTSYEQYF
cdr3_nt: TGTGCCAGCAGCCAAGTTGGACGACTAACATCCTACGAGCAGTACTTC
clone_size: NA
d_call: NA
v_call: TRBV14
j_call: TRBJ2-7

cdr3_aa: CASSLESSANYGYTF
cdr3_nt: TGCGCCAGCAGCTTGGAGTCCAGCGCTAACTATGGCTACACCTTC
clone_size: many
d_call: NA
v_call: TRBV5-1
j_call: TRBJ1-2

cdr3_aa: CASSQDGGANVLTF
cdr3_nt: TGTGCCAGCAGCCAAGATGGAGGGGCCAACGTCCTGACTTTC
clone_size: NA
d_call: NA
v_call: TRBV4-2
j_call: TRBJ2-6

cdr3_aa: CASSLSSSGRERDEQFF
cdr3_nt: TGTGCCAGCAGTTTATCCTCGTCGGGGCGGGAGAGGGATGAGCAGTTCTTC
clone_size: NA
d_call: TRBD2
v_call: TRBV12-3/TRBV12-4
j_call: TRBJ2-1

cdr3_aa: CSVDDWTGSSYNEQFF
cdr3_nt: TGCAGCGTCGACGATTGGACAGGCAGCTCCTACAATGAGCAGTTCTTC
clone_size: NA
d_call: TRBD1
v_call: TRBV29-1
j_call: TRBJ2-1

cdr3_aa: CAWSATVATQYF
cdr3_nt: TGTGCCTGGAGTGCCACTGTGGCTACGCAGTATTTT
clone_size: NA
d_call: NA
v_call: TRBV30
j_call: TRBJ2-3

cdr3_aa: CASSTAAGRDETQYF
cdr3_nt: TGTGCCAGTAGTACTGCGGCCGGTAGGGATGAGACCCAGTACTTC
clone_size: NA
d_call: NA
v_call: TRBV19
j_call: TRBJ2-5

cdr3_aa: CASSQGPTREQFF
cdr3_nt: TGTGCCAGCAGCCAAGGTCCCACGAGGGAGCAGTTCTTC
clone_size: NA
d_call: NA
v_call: TRBV14
j_call: TRBJ2-1

cdr3_aa: CAWSVLGRPFSYEQYF
cdr3_nt: TGTGCCTGGAGTGTACTTGGCAGGCCCTTCTCCTACGAGCAGTACTTC
clone_size: NA
d_call: NA
v_call: TRBV30
j_call: TRBJ2-7

cdr3_aa: CASRTDRVSYEQYF
cdr3_nt: TGTGCCAGCCGGACGGACAGAGTGTCCTACGAGCAGTACTTC
clone_size: NA
d_call: NA
v_call: TRBV28
j_call: TRBJ2-7

cdr3_aa: CAISESPPGPRGETQYF
cdr3_nt: TGTGCCATCAGTGAGTCTCCCCCCGGGCCTCGAGGAGAGACCCAGTACTTC
clone_size: many
d_call: NA
v_call: TRBV10-3
j_call: TRBJ2-5

cdr3_aa: CASSLGWAGATDTQYF
cdr3_nt: TGTGCCAGCAGCTTAGGGTGGGCAGGAGCTACAGATACGCAGTATTTT
clone_size: few
d_call: NA
v_call: TRBV11-2
j_call: TRBJ2-3

cdr3_aa: CARGQGAGEQYF
cdr3_nt: TGTGCCAGGGGACAGGGGGCCGGCGAGCAGTACTTC
clone_size: many
d_call: TRBD1
v_call: TRBV2
j_call: TRBJ2-7